This T cell receptor beta chain was found in a study of technical replicates of blood from several donors. Looked up from germline, CDR1 is ENHRY and CDR2 is SYGVKD. The CDR3 contains 11 residues. V was trimmed by 2 bases and J by 8 bases, leaving 6 bases between them. The repertoire was sequenced with immunoSEQ multiplex PCR; TCRdb's copy has only in-frame clones and lacks some. The profile covers some 74,000 clones, with approximately 89% appearing a single time and roughly 0.38% taken by the ten largest. The sample taken for sequencing was T cells isolated from PBMCs. The sequence was collected from a human donor in good health. The chain is built from TRBV10-3 and TRBJ1-2, with D uncertain. CDR3 amino acids: CAISEGAGYTF. The CDR3 nucleotides are TGTGCCATCAGTGAGGGAGCAGGCTACACCTTC.